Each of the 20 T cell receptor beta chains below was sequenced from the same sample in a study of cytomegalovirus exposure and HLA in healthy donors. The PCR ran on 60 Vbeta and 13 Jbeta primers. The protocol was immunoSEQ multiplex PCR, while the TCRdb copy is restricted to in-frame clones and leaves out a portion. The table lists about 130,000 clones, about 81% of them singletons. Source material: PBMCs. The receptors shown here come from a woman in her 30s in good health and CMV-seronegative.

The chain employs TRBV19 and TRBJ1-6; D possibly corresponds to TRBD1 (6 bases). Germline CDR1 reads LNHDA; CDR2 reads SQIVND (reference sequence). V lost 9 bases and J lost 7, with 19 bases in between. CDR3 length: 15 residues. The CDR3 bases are TGTGCCAGCTCCCCCTGGGGAGGGGGGAATTCACCCCTCCACTTT. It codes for CASSPWGGGNSPLHF.

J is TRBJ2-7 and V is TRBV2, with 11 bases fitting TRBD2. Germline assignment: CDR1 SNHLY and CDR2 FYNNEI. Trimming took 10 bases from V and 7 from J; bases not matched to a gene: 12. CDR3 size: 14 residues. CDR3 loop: CATGTSGPLEEQYF. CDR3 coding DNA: TGTGCCACGGGGACTAGCGGACCCCTGGAGGAGCAGTACTTC.

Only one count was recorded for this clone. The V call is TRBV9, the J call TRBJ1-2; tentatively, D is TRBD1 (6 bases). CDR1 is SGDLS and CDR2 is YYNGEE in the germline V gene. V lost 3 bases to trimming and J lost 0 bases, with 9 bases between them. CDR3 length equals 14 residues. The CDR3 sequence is CASSETGSNYGYTF. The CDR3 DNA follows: TGTGCCAGCAGCGAGACAGGTTCTAACTATGGCTACACCTTC.

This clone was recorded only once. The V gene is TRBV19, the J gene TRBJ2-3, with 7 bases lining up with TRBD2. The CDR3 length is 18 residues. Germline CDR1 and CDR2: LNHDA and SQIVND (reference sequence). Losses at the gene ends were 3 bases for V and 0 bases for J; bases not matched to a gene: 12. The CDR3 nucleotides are TGTGCCAGTAGTATGTATTTCGCGGGACTACCCAGCACAGATACGCAGTATTTT. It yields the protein CASSMYFAGLPSTDTQYF.

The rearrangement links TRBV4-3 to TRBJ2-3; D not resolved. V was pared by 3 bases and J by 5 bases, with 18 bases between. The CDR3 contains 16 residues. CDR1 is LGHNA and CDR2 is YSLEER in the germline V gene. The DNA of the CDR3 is TGCGCCAGCAGCCAGGAGCTCACTCCTTGGCGAGATACGCAGTATTTT. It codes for CASSQELTPWRDTQYF.

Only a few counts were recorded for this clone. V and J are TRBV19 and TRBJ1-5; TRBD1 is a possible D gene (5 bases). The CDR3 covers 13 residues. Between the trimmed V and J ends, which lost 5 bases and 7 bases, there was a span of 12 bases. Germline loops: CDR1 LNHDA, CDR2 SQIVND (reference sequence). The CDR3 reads CASSYQGGQPQHF. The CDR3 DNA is TGTGCCAGTAGTTACCAGGGTGGCCAGCCCCAGCATTTT.

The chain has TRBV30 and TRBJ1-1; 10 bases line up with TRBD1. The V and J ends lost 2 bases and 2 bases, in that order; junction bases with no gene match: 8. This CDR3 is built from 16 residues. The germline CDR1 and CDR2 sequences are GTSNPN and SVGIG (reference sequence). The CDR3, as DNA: TGTGCCTGGAGTTTCGGGACAGGGGCCACTAACACTGAAGCTTTCTTT. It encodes CAWSFGTGATNTEAFF.

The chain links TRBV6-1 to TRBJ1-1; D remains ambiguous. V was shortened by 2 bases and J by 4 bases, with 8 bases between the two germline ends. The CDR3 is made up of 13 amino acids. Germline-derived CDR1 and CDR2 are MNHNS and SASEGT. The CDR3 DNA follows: TGTGCCAGCAGTGAATTACCGGGCACTGAAGCTTTCTTT. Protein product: CASSELPGTEAFF.

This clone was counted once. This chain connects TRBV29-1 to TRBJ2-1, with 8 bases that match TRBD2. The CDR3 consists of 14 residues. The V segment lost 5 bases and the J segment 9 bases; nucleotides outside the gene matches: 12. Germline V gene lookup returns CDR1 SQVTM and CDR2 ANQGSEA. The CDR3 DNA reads TGCAGCGTTCTTGGGCAGCGGGAGAAGGTTGAGCAGTTCTTC. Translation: CSVLGQREKVEQFF.

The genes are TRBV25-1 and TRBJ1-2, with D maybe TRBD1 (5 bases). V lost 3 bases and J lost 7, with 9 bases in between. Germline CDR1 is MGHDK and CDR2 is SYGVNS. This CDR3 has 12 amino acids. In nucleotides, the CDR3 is TGTGCCAGCAGTGATGACAGACCTGGCTACACCTTC. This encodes CASSDDRPGYTF.

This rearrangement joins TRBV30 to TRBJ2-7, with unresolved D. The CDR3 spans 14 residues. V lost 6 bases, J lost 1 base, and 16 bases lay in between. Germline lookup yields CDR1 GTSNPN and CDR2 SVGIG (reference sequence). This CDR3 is CACNLLGPSYEQYF. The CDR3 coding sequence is TGTGCCTGCAACCTCCTTGGCCCATCCTACGAGCAGTACTTC. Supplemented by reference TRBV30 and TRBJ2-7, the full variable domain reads SQTIHQWPATLVQPVGSPLSLECTVEGTSNPNLYWYRQAAGRGLQLLFYSVGIGQISSEVPQNLSASRPQDRQFILSSKKLLLSDSGFYLCACNLLGPSYEQYFGPGTRLTVT.

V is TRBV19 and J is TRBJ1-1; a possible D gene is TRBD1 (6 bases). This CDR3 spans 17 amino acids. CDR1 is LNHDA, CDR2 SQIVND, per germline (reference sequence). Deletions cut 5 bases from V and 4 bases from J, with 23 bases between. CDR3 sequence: CASSVGGAWDEATEAFF. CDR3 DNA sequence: TGTGCCAGTAGTGTGGGGGGGGCGTGGGACGAGGCCACTGAAGCTTTCTTT.

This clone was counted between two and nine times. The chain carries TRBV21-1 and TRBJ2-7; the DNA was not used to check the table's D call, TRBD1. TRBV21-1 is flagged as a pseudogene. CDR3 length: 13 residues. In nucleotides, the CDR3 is TGTGCCAGCAGCGGTTCCGGGACAGCTGAGCAGTACTTC. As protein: CASSGSGTAEQYF.

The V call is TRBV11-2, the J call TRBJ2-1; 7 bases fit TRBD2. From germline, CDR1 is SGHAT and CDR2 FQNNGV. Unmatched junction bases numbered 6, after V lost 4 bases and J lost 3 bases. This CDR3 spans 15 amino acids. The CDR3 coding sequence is TGTGCCAGCAGCTATGGGGCTAGCGGCTACAATGAGCAGTTCTTC. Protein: CASSYGASGYNEQFF. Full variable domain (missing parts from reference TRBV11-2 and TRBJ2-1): EAGVAQSPRYKIIEKRQSVAFWCNPISGHATLYWYQQILGQGPKLLIQFQNNGVVDDSQLPKDRFSAERLKGVDSTLKIQPAKLEDSAVYLCASSYGASGYNEQFFGPGTRLTVL.

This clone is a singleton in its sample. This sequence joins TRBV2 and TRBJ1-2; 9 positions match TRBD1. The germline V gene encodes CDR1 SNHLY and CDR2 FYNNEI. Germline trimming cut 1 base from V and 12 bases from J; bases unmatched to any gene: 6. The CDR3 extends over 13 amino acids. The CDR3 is CASSEGTGAINTF. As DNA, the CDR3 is TGTGCCAGCAGTGAAGGGACAGGGGCGATCAACACCTTC.

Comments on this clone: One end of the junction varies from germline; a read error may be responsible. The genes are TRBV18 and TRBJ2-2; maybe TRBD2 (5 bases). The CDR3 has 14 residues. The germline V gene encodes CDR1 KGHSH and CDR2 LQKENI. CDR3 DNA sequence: TGTGCCAGCTCACGTGACTACAACACCGGGGAGCTGCTTTTT. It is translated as CASSRDYNTGELLF.

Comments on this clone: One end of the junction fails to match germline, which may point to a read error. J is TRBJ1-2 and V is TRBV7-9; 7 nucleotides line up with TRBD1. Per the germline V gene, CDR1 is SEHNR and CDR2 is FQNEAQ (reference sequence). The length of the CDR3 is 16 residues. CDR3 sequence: CSSSQYREQGDYGYTF. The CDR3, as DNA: TGTTCCAGCAGCCAATACCGGGAGCAGGGGGACTATGGCTACACCTTC.

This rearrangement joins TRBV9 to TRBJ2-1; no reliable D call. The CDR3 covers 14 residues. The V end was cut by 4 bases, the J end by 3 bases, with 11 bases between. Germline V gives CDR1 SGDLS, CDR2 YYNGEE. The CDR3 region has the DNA TGTGCCAGCAGCTTCCTCTCTAGCTACAATGAGCAGTTCTTC. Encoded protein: CASSFLSSYNEQFF.

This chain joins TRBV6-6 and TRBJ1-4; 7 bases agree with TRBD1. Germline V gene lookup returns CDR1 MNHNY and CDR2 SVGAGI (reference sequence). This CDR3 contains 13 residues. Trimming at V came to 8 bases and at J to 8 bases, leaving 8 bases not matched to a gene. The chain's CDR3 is CASATGSGEKLFF. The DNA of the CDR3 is TGTGCCAGCGCGACAGGGTCGGGAGAAAAACTGTTTTTT.

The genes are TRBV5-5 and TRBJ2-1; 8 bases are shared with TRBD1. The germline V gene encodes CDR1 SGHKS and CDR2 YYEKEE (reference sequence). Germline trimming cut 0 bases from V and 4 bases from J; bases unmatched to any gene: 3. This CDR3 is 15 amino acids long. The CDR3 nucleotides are TGTGCCAGCAGCTTGGGCAGGGGGCCGTACAATGAGCAGTTCTTC. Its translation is CASSLGRGPYNEQFF.